Following are 16 T cell receptor beta chains from one sample sequenced in a study of cytomegalovirus exposure and HLA in healthy donors. Amplification used 60 Vbeta primers and 13 Jbeta primers. Method: immunoSEQ multiplex PCR; TCRdb's copy keeps in-frame clones and lacks some. The table records some 160,000 clones, about 75% of them present only once. Material for sequencing was PBMCs. The source is a man aged 60-69 years in good health and CMV-seronegative.

Regarding this clone: Its ends do not fully match the called genes, so a read error is possible. The V gene is TRBV7-7, the J gene TRBJ2-7, with D tentatively TRBD2 (6 bases). The V gene's germline CDR1 is SSHAT and CDR2 FNYEAQ (reference sequence). The CDR3 length is 13 residues. The CDR3 region has the DNA TGTGCTAGCAGCCGGGACTTCTCCTACGAGCAGTACTTC. It encodes CASSRDFSYEQYF.

Here the CDR3 reads CASSHMVGGSYNEQFF. The CDR3 DNA is TGTGCCAGCAGCCATATGGTGGGAGGTAGCTACAATGAGCAGTTCTTC. V usage is TRBV27 and J usage is TRBJ2-1, with TRBD2 as a possible D gene (6 bases). There are 16 residues in the CDR3. Per germline, CDR1 MNHEY and CDR2 SMNVEV (reference sequence). The V gene lost 6 bases and the J gene lost 3 bases, with 18 bases spanning the gap.

CDR3 DNA: TGCAGCGTTGACCTTTTCCCGAGCACAGATACGCAGTATTTT. This translates into CSVDLFPSTDTQYF. The V gene is TRBV29-1, the J gene TRBJ2-3; no definite D call. With 3 bases removed from V and 0 bases from J, the gap between germline ends came to 10 bases. The CDR3 loop spans 14 amino acids. Germline V lookup: CDR1 SQVTM, CDR2 ANQGSEA.

The chain recombines TRBV6-4 with TRBJ1-2; 7 positions agree with TRBD1. Germline V gene lookup returns CDR1 MRHNA and CDR2 SNTAGT. CDR3 length: 14 residues. The trim removed 4 bases at V and 6 bases at J, leaving 8 bases unmatched. The CDR3 here is CASSAQGQSDGYTF. The CDR3 DNA reads TGTGCCAGCAGTGCACAGGGGCAGTCGGATGGCTACACCTTC.

This chain connects TRBV9 to TRBJ2-3, with 7 bases that match TRBD2. With V trimmed by 3 bases and J by 4 bases, 8 bases remained unmatched. Germline CDR1 reads SGDLS; CDR2 reads YYNGEE. CDR3 size: 15 residues. CDR3 sequence (DNA): TGTGCCAGCAGCGCAGGAGGGGACTACGCAGATACGCAGTATTTT. Amino acid sequence: CASSAGGDYADTQYF.

About this clone: The sample carries other DNA sequences with the same CDR3. The chain employs TRBV5-1 and TRBJ1-1; 11 positions agree with TRBD1. The ends lost 3 bases at V and 2 bases at J; junction bases unmatched: 3. Germline lookup yields CDR1 SGHRS and CDR2 YFSETQ. This CDR3 spans 15 amino acids. In DNA form, the CDR3 reads TGCGCCAGCAGCTCCCGGACAGGGGGCAACACTGAAGCTTTCTTT. This sequence encodes CASSSRTGGNTEAFF.

The rearrangement links TRBV10-1 to TRBJ2-7; 11 bases agree with TRBD2. The CDR3 is made up of 15 amino acids. CDR1 is WNHNN and CDR2 is SYGVQD in the germline V gene (reference sequence). V shed 2 bases, J shed 3 bases, and the junction held 3 bases outside the gene matches. The CDR3 loop reads CASSEGGTSGYEQYF. For the CDR3, the DNA is TGCGCCAGCAGTGAGGGGGGGACTAGCGGCTACGAGCAGTACTTC.

The V and J genes are TRBV5-1 and TRBJ2-5; 13 positions agree with TRBD2. CDR1 is SGHRS, CDR2 YFSETQ, per germline. V gave up 7 bases and J gave up 2 bases; unmatched junction bases: 14. The CDR3 spans 18 residues. The CDR3 spells CASGSHGTSGTLQETQYF. CDR3 DNA sequence: TGCGCCAGCGGGAGTCATGGGACTAGCGGGACTCTTCAAGAGACCCAGTACTTC.

This clone was observed a few times. V is TRBV30 and J is TRBJ1-5, with TRBD1 as a possible D gene (5 bases). Trimming shortened V by 0 bases and J by 4 bases, and 13 bases separated the two germline ends. CDR3 size: 15 residues. The V gene's germline CDR1 is GTSNPN and CDR2 SVGIG (reference sequence). CDR3 protein: CAWSVTGGTNQPQHF. CDR3 coding DNA: TGTGCCTGGAGTGTAACGGGAGGGACTAATCAGCCCCAGCATTTT. The full variable domain, its missing parts supplied by reference TRBV30 and TRBJ1-5, is SQTIHQWPATLVQPVGSPLSLECTVEGTSNPNLYWYRQAAGRGLQLLFYSVGIGQISSEVPQNLSASRPQDRQFILSSKKLLLSDSGFYLCAWSVTGGTNQPQHFGDGTRLSIL.

This chain connects TRBV7-3 to TRBJ2-2, with TRBD2 identical over 9 bases. This CDR3 region has 17 residues. The trim removed 5 bases at V and 4 bases at J, leaving 11 bases unmatched. Per the germline V gene, CDR1 is SGHTA and CDR2 is FQGTGA. This CDR3 is CASSRTVSGRVTGELFF. The CDR3 DNA reads TGTGCCAGCAGCCGGACCGTTAGCGGGAGAGTCACCGGGGAGCTGTTTTTT.

V is TRBV2 and J is TRBJ1-1; 10 nucleotides match TRBD1. The J segment lost 5 bases and the V segment lost 7 bases, leaving 10 bases of the junction unmatched. Germline lookup yields CDR1 SNHLY and CDR2 FYNNEI. This CDR3 is built from 15 residues. CDR3 in DNA: TGTGCCAGCAAAAGGGACAGGGGAGGTTGGACTGAAGCTTTCTTT. Amino acids: CASKRDRGGWTEAFF.

The chain uses TRBV28 and TRBJ1-5; perhaps TRBD1 as D (5 bases). CDR3 length: 14 residues. Trimming shortened V by 2 bases and J by 3 bases, and 8 bases separated the two germline ends. Per germline, CDR1 MDHEN and CDR2 SYDVKM. CDR3 residues: CASSLTGYNQPQHF. As DNA, the CDR3 is TGTGCCAGCAGTTTAACAGGTTACAATCAGCCCCAGCATTTT.

The chain has TRBV9 and TRBJ1-1; the D gene is possibly TRBD1 (6 bases). With 4 bases removed from V and 0 bases from J, the gap between germline ends came to 13 bases. Germline CDR1 reads SGDLS; CDR2 reads YYNGEE. The CDR3 length is 15 residues. The CDR3 spells CASSPYRELNTEAFF. In DNA form, the CDR3 reads TGTGCCAGCAGCCCCTACAGGGAGTTGAACACTGAAGCTTTCTTT. Full variable domain (remainder filled in from reference TRBV9 and TRBJ1-1): DSGVTQTPKHLITATGQRVTLRCSPRSGDLSVYWYQQSLDQGLQFLIQYYNGEERAKGNILERFSAQQFPDLHSELNLSSLELGDSALYFCASSPYRELNTEAFFGQGTRLTVV.

The chain joins TRBV30 to TRBJ2-5, with 7 bases lining up with TRBD1. The CDR3 spans 13 residues. Looked up from germline, CDR1 is GTSNPN and CDR2 is SVGIG (reference sequence). The V and J ends lost 4 bases and 5 bases, in that order; junction bases with no gene match: 7. The CDR3 DNA sequence: TGTGCCTGGACCTTAGGGACAGTGGAGACCCAGTACTTC. Residues: CAWTLGTVETQYF.

The gene calls are TRBV27 and TRBJ2-3; D gene unclear. Germline CDR1 MNHEY, CDR2 SMNVEV (reference sequence). V gave up 5 bases and J gave up 5 bases, with 8 bases separating them. The CDR3 extends over 12 amino acids. This CDR3 reads CASSLFGDTQYF. The CDR3 DNA is TGTGCCAGCAGTCTTTTCGGAGATACGCAGTATTTT.

This clone appeared a single time. The CDR3 protein is CASSRAGTDYGYTF. In DNA, the CDR3 is TGCGCCAGCAGCCGAGCCGGGACAGATTATGGCTACACCTTC. This chain uses TRBV5-1 with TRBJ1-2, with 7 bases identical to TRBD1. V was pared by 4 bases and J by 5 bases, with 8 bases of the junction left unmatched. The germline gives CDR1 SGHRS, CDR2 YFSETQ. CDR3 length: 14 amino acids. Combining the CDR3 with reference TRBV5-1 and TRBJ1-2 gives the whole variable domain KAGVTQTPRYLIKTRGQQVTLSCSPISGHRSVSWYQQTPGQGLQFLFEYFSETQRNKGNFPGRFSGRQFSNSRSEMNVSTLELGDSALYLCASSRAGTDYGYTFGSGTRLTVV.